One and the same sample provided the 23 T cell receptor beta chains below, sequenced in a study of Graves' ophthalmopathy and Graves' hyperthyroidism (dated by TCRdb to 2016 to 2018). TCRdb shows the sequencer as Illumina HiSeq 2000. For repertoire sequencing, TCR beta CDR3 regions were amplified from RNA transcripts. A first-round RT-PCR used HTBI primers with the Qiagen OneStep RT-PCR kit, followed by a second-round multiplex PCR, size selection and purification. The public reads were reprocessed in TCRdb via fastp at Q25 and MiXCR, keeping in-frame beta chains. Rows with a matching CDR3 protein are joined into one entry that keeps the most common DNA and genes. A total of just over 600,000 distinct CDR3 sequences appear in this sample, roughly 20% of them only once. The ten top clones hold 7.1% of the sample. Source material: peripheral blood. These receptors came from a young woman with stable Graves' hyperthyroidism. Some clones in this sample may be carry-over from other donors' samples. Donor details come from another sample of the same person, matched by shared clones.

CDR3 region: CASSFTGEVYTF. Written as DNA, the CDR3 is TGTGCCAGCAGTTTTACTGGGGAAGTCTACACCTTC. The J gene is TRBJ1-2, the V gene TRBV12-3 or TRBV12-4; the D is unclear. The V and J ends lost 3 bases and 10 bases respectively, with 12 bases between them. The CDR3 is 12 amino acids.

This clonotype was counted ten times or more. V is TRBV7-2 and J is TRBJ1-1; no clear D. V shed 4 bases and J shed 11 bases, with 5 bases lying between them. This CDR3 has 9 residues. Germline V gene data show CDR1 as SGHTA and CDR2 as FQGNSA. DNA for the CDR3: TGTGCCAGCAGCTCGGAGGCTTTCTTT. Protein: CASSSEAFF.

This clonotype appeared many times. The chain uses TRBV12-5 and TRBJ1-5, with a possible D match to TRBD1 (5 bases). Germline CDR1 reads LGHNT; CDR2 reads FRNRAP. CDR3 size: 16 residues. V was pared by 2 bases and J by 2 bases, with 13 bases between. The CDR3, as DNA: TGTGCTAGTGGTTTGATCCAGGGTTTGGGCAATCAGCCCCAGCATTTT. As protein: CASGLIQGLGNQPQHF.

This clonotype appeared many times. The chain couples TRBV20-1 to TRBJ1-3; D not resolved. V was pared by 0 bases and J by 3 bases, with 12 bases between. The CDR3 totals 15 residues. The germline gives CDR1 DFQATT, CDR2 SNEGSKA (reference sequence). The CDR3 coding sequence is TGCAGTGCTAGAGATCCCCTTTCCGGTGGAAACACCATATATTTT. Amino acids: CSARDPLSGGNTIYF.

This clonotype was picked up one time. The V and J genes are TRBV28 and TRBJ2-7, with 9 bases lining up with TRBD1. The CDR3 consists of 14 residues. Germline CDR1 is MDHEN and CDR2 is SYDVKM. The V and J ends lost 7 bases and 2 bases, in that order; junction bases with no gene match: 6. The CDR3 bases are TGTGCCAGCACCTTGGGGGACAGGGCCTACGAGCAGTACTTC. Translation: CASTLGDRAYEQYF.

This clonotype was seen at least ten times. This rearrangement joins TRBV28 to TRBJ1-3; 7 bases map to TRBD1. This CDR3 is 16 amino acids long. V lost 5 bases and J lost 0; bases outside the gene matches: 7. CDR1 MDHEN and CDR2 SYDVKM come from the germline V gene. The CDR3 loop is CASSPLGTASGNTIYF. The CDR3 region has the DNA TGTGCCAGCAGTCCGCTAGGGACAGCCTCTGGAAACACCATATATTTT.

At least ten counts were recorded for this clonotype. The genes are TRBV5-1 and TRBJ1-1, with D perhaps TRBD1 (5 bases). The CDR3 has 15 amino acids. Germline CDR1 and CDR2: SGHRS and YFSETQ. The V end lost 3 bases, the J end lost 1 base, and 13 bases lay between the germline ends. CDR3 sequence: CASSSYGGKNTEAFF. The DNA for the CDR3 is TGCGCCAGCAGCTCCTACGGGGGGAAGAACACTGAAGCTTTCTTT. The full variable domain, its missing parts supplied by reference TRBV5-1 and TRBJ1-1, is KAGVTQTPRYLIKTRGQQVTLSCSPISGHRSVSWYQQTPGQGLQFLFEYFSETQRNKGNFPGRFSGRQFSNSRSEMNVSTLELGDSALYLCASSSYGGKNTEAFFGQGTRLTVV.

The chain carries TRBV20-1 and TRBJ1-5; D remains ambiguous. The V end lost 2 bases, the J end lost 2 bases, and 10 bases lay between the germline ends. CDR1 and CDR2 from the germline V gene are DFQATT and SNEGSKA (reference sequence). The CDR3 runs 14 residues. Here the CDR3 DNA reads TGCAGTGCTAGAAGTCCGGCTGGCAATCAGCCCCAGCATTTT. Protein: CSARSPAGNQPQHF.

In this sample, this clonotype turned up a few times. CDR3 protein: CASSDPKGFNRGETQYF. CDR3 DNA: TGTGCCAGCAGTGACCCTAAGGGCTTCAATCGGGGAGAGACCCAGTACTTC. The rearrangement links TRBV6-1 to TRBJ2-5; D is perhaps TRBD2 (5 bases). The CDR3 sequence is 17 residues long. With 3 bases removed from V and 4 bases from J, the gap between germline ends came to 21 bases. CDR1 is MNHNS and CDR2 is SASEGT in the germline V gene.

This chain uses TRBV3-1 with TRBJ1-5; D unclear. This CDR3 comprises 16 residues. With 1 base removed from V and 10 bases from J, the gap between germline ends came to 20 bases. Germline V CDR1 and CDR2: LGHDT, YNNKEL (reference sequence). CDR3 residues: CASSQGGIGPQVPQHF. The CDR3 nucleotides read TGTGCCAGCAGCCAAGGGGGTATAGGACCGCAGGTCCCCCAGCATTTT.

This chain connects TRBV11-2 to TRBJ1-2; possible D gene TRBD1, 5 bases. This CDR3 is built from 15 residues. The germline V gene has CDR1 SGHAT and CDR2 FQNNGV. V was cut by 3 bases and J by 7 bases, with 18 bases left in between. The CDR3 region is CASSFNPGTHGGYTF. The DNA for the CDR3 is TGTGCCAGCAGCTTCAACCCCGGGACCCACGGTGGCTACACCTTC.

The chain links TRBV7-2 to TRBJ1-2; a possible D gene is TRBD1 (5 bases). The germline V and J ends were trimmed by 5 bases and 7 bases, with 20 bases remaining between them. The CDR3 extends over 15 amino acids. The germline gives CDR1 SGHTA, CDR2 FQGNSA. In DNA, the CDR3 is TGTGCCAGCAGCCCCGTAGGGACGACCCTTCTTGGCTACACCTTC. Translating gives CASSPVGTTLLGYTF.

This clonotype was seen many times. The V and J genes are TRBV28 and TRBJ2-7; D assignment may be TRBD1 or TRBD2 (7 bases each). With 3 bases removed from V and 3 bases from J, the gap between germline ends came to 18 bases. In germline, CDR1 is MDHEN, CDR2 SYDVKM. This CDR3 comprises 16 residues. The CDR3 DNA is TGTGCCAGCAGTTTCCAGCCCGACAGGGAGGGCTACGAGCAGTACTTC. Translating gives CASSFQPDREGYEQYF.

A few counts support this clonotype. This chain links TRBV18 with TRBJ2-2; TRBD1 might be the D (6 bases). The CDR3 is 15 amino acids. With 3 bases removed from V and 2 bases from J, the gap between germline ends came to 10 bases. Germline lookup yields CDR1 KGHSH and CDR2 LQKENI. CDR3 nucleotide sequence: TGTGCCAGCTCACCTAAGGGACAAAACACCGGGGAGCTGTTTTTT. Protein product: CASSPKGQNTGELFF.

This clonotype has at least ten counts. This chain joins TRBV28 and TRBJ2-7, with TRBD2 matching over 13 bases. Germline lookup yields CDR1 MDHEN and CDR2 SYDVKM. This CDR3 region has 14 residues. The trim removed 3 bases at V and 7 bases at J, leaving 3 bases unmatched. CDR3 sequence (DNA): TGTGCCAGCAGTTTGGGACTAGCGGGAATGGAGCAGTACTTC. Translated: CASSLGLAGMEQYF.

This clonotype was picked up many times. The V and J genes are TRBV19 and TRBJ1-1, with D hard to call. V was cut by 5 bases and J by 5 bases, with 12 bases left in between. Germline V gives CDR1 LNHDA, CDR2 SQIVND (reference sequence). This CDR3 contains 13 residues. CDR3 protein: CASSHRERTEAFF. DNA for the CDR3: TGTGCCAGTAGTCACCGGGAGCGGACTGAAGCTTTCTTT. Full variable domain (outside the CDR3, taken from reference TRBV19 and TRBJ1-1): DGGITQSPKYLFRKEGQNVTLSCEQNLNHDAMYWYRQDPGQGLRLIYYSQIVNDFQKGDIAEGYSVSREKKESFPLTVTSAQKNPTAFYLCASSHRERTEAFFGQGTRLTVV.

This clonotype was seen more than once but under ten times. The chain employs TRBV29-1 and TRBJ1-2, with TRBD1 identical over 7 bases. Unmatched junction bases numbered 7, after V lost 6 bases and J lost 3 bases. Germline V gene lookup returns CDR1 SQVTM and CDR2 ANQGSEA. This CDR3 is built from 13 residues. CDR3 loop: CSVRQGPDYGYTF. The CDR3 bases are TGCAGCGTCCGACAGGGTCCAGACTATGGCTACACCTTC.

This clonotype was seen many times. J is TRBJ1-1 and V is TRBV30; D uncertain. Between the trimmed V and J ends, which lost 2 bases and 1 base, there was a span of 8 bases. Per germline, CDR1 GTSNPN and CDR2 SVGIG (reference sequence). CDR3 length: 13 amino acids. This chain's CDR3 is CAWSPQKNTEAFF. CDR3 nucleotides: TGTGCCTGGAGTCCCCAAAAGAACACTGAAGCTTTCTTT.

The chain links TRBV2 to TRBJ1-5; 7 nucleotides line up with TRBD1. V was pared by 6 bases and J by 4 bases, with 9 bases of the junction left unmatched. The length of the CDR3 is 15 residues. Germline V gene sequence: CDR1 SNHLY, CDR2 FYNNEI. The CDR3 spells CASRKTGSENQPQHF. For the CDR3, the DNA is TGTGCCAGCAGGAAGACAGGGTCTGAGAATCAGCCCCAGCATTTT.

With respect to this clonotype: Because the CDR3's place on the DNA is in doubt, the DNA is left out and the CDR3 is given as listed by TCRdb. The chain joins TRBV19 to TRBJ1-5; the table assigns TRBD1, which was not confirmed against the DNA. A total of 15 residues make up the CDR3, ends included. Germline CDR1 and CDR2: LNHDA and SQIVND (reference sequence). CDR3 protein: CASTSGQGGNQPQHF.

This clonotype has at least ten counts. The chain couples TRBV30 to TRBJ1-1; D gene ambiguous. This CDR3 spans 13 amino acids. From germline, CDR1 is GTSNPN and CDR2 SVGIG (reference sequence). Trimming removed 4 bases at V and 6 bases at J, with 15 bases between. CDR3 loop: CAWTKVPGAEAFF. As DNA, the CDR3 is TGTGCCTGGACGAAGGTGCCCGGCGCTGAAGCTTTCTTT. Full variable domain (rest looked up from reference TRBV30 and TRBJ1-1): SQTIHQWPATLVQPVGSPLSLECTVEGTSNPNLYWYRQAAGRGLQLLFYSVGIGQISSEVPQNLSASRPQDRQFILSSKKLLLSDSGFYLCAWTKVPGAEAFFGQGTRLTVV.

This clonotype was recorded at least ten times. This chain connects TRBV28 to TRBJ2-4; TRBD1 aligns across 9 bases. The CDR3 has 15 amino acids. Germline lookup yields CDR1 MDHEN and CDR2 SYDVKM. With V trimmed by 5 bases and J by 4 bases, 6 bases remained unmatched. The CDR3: CASSATDRGKNIQYF. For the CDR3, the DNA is TGTGCCAGCAGTGCCACGGACAGGGGTAAAAACATTCAGTACTTC.

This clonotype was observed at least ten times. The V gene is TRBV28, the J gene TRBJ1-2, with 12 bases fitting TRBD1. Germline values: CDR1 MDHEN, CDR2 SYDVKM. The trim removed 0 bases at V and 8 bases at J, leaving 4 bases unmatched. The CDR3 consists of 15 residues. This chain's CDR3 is CASSLWGTGGQGYTF. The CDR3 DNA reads TGTGCCAGCAGTTTATGGGGGACAGGGGGCCAAGGCTACACCTTC.